This is a list of T cell receptor beta chains from one sample in a study of blood T cell repertoires in COVID-19. The data were produced by immunoSEQ multiplex PCR, yet TCRdb's version contains in-frame clones alone and is incomplete. The data contain about 240,000 clones, roughly 88% of them singletons. Sequenced: peripheral blood. The source of these receptors is a man older than 75 with acute or convalescent COVID-19. The CDR3 runs from the conserved cysteine through the conserved F or W. D genes are given only for firm matches. Where a row states a size, it is once, few, many or the class of an expanded clone; other rows omit it.

d_call	clone_size	v_call	j_call	cdr3_aa	cdr3_nt
-	-	TRBV20-1	TRBJ1-2	CSASDTNYGYTF	TGCAGTGCTAGTGACACAAACTATGGCTACACCTTC
-	few	TRBV6-5	TRBJ1-5	CASSFRFGQPQHF	TGTGCCAGCAGTTTCAGGTTCGGTCAGCCCCAGCATTTT
-	-	TRBV7-9	TRBJ2-7	CASRGDASTSEQYF	TGTGCCAGCAGGGGAGACGCTTCCACTAGCGAGCAGTACTTC
TRBD1	-	TRBV5-4	TRBJ1-2	CAGWDRANYGYTF	TGTGCCGGCTGGGACAGAGCTAACTATGGCTACACCTTC
-	-	TRBV24-1	TRBJ1-5	CATSDTPGSNQPQHF	TGTGCCACCAGTGATACCCCAGGGAGCAATCAGCCCCAGCATTTT
TRBD1	-	TRBV19	TRBJ1-3	CASSPRITGQAGNTIYF	TGTGCCAGTAGTCCTCGAATAACCGGACAGGCTGGGAACACCATATATTTT
TRBD2	-	TRBV3-1/TRBV3-2	TRBJ2-1	CASSFSGTRNEQFF	TGTGCCAGCAGCTTCTCCGGGACTAGGAATGAGCAGTTCTTC
-	once	TRBV4-1	TRBJ1-2	CASSQDGAGSNYGYTF	TGCGCCAGCAGCCAAGATGGGGCAGGTTCCAACTATGGCTACACCTTC
TRBD1	-	TRBV5-1	TRBJ1-1	CASSSDGGTGKAFF	TGCGCCAGCAGCTCCGACGGGGGGACAGGCAAGGCTTTCTTT
-	-	TRBV19	TRBJ2-1	CASSINGPRGNEQFF	TGTGCCAGTAGTATAAATGGCCCCCGGGGGAATGAGCAGTTCTTC
TRBD1	-	TRBV10-3	TRBJ2-5	CAIRRGQIQETQYF	TGTGCCATCAGGAGGGGACAGATCCAAGAGACCCAGTACTTC
TRBD2	once	TRBV28	TRBJ2-7	CASLGLAVSYEQYF	TGTGCCAGCCTGGGACTAGCGGTTTCCTACGAGCAGTACTTC
TRBD2	once	TRBV5-1	TRBJ2-2	CASSTSGSANTGELFF	TGCGCCAGCAGCACTAGCGGGTCCGCGAACACCGGGGAGCTGTTTTTT
-	-	TRBV5-1	TRBJ2-7	CASSSTAGDREQYF	TGCGCCAGCAGTTCTACGGCAGGGGACCGCGAGCAGTACTTC
-	-	TRBV7-9	TRBJ1-5	CASSLGNRDRGQPQHF	TGTGCCAGCAGCTTAGGGAACAGGGATCGGGGTCAGCCCCAGCATTTT
-	once	TRBV6-5	TRBJ1-1	CASSYLSRTEAFF	TGTGCCAGCAGTTACCTGTCCAGGACTGAAGCTTTCTTT
TRBD2	once	TRBV29-1	TRBJ2-1	CSVDALAGYEQFF	TGCAGCGTTGACGCACTAGCGGGGTATGAGCAGTTCTTC
-	-	TRBV27	TRBJ2-3	CASIDAGDTQYF	TGTGCCAGCATCGACGCAGGAGATACGCAGTATTTT
-	few	TRBV3-1/TRBV3-2	TRBJ2-5	CASSFPGLPGAQYF	TGTGCCAGCAGCTTCCCCGGACTCCCGGGGGCCCAGTACTTC
-	-	TRBV7-8	TRBJ1-1	CASSPFIIGGTNTEAFF	TGTGCCAGCAGCCCCTTTATCATCGGCGGGACCAACACTGAAGCTTTCTTT
TRBD1	-	TRBV6-6	TRBJ1-5	CASSSGQGGNQPQHF	TGTGCCAGCAGTTCGGGACAGGGCGGCAATCAGCCCCAGCATTTT
TRBD2	-	TRBV5-6	TRBJ2-3	CASSTGGADTQYF	TGTGCCAGCAGCACGGGGGGGGCCGATACGCAGTATTTT
-	-	TRBV11-2	TRBJ2-5	CASSLDRGSRETQYF	TGTGCCAGCAGCTTAGATCGGGGGAGTAGGGAGACCCAGTACTTC
-	-	TRBV7-3	TRBJ2-4	CASSANIRGIQYF	TGTGCCAGCAGCGCGAACATTAGGGGGATTCAGTACTTC
-	-	TRBV2	TRBJ2-7	CASRGDRAYEQYF	TGTGCCAGCAGGGGCGACAGAGCCTACGAGCAGTACTTC
-	-	TRBV28	TRBJ1-2	CASSFRSRGSGYTF	TGTGCCAGCAGTTTCCGTTCTAGGGGATCTGGCTACACCTTC
TRBD1	few	TRBV5-1	TRBJ2-7	CASNPGQGLEQYF	TGCGCCAGCAACCCGGGACAGGGGCTCGAGCAGTACTTC
-	few	TRBV3-1/TRBV3-2	TRBJ2-1	CASSLTSPGNEQFF	TGTGCCAGCAGCCTGACCTCCCCGGGCAATGAGCAGTTCTTC
TRBD1	-	TRBV5-1	TRBJ2-7	CASRGTGGSYEQYF	TGCGCCAGCAGAGGGACAGGGGGCTCCTACGAGCAGTACTTC
TRBD2	-	TRBV28	TRBJ2-3	CASSPGGLAGFTDTQYF	TGTGCCAGCAGTCCTGGTGGACTAGCGGGATTCACAGATACGCAGTATTTT
-	-	TRBV3-1/TRBV3-2	TRBJ2-7	CASSQASVAAYEQYF	TGTGCCAGCAGCCAAGCTAGCGTCGCGGCCTACGAGCAGTACTTC
-	-	TRBV10-2	TRBJ1-1	CASSVESTGRGEAFF	TGCGCCAGCAGTGTAGAATCTACAGGGAGGGGTGAAGCTTTCTTT
TRBD2	-	TRBV15	TRBJ2-5	CATSRPGGAETQYF	TGTGCCACCAGCAGACCCGGGGGGGCAGAGACCCAGTACTTC
-	-	TRBV19	TRBJ2-1	CASSLTSQGNEQFF	TGTGCCAGTAGTCTCACAAGCCAGGGCAATGAGCAGTTCTTC
-	-	TRBV7-2	TRBJ2-6	CASTLDSSGANVLTF	TGTGCCAGCACCTTAGACAGTTCTGGGGCCAACGTCCTGACTTTC
TRBD2	once	TRBV10-3	TRBJ2-5	CAISELLADPSQYF	TGTGCCATCAGTGAGTTACTAGCGGACCCCTCCCAGTACTTC
-	-	TRBV5-1	TRBJ2-3	CASSLGGVNTDTQYF	TGCGCCAGCAGCTTAGGAGGGGTGAACACAGATACGCAGTATTTT
-	-	TRBV24-1	TRBJ2-2	CATSRQLGELFF	TGTGCCACCAGCCGACAGCTCGGGGAGCTGTTTTTT
-	few	TRBV11-2	TRBJ1-6	CASSFRQINSPLHF	TGTGCCAGCAGCTTCCGACAGATTAATTCACCCCTCCACTTT
-	-	TRBV7-9	TRBJ1-6	CASSAGGGSPLHF	TGTGCCAGCAGCGCTGGGGGGGGATCACCCCTCCACTTT